This T cell receptor (beta chain) was documented in a study of shared clonotypes between healthy human individuals. Study information: Three plates were used per donor for CD4 naive, three for CD4 memory, two for CD8 naive and one for CD8 memory.

Produced via immunoSEQ multiplex PCR; TCRdb's table is partial and in-frame only. The sample shows more than 550,000 clones, around 90% of them seen only once. Study-level findings and limits: Deeper or shallower sequencing was expected to change how clonotypes are shared among donors. The authors sampled blood alone, and tissue repertoires likely differ.

Between the trimmed V and J ends, which lost 0 bases and 2 bases, there was a span of 8 bases. Germline V gives CDR1 LGHNA, CDR2 YNFKEQ. The CDR3 runs to 15 residues. Note on this clone: The antigen remains undetermined.

The rearrangement links TRBV4-2 to TRBJ2-1, with D possibly being TRBD2 (5 bases). This TCR came from a man aged 18 to 30 in good health. Some clones in this sample may be carry-over from other donors' samples. The source material was memory CD8+ T cells from PBMCs. Noted subset: CD45RO+ cells pooled with CCR7-negative TemRA cells. CDR3 in amino acids: CASSQDNGAYNEQFF. As DNA, the CDR3 is TGTGCCAGCAGCCAAGATAACGGGGCCTACAATGAGCAGTTCTTC.